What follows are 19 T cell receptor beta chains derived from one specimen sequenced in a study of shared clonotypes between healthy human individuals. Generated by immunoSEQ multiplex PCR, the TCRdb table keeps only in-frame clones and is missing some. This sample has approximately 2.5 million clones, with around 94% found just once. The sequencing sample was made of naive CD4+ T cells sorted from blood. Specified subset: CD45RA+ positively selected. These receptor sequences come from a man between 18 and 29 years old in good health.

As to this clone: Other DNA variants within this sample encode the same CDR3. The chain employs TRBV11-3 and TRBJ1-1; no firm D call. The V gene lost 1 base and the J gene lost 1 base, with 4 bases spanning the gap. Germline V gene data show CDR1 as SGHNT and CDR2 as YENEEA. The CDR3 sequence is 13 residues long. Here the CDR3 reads CASSLGPNTEAFF. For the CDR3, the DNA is TGTGCCAGCAGCTTAGGCCCGAACACTGAAGCTTTCTTT.

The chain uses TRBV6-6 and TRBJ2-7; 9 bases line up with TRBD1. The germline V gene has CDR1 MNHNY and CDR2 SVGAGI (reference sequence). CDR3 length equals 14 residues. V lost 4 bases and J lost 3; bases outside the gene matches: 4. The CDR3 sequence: CASSSPTGGYEQYF. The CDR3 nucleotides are TGTGCCAGCAGTTCCCCGACAGGGGGCTACGAGCAGTACTTC.

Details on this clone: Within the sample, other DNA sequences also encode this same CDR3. The CDR3 is CASSLGTGGYEQYF. In DNA, the CDR3 is TGTGCCAGTAGCCTGGGGACGGGTGGCTACGAGCAGTACTTC. V usage is TRBV19 and J usage is TRBJ2-7; perhaps D is TRBD1 or TRBD2 (5 bases each). Germline CDR1 is LNHDA and CDR2 is SQIVND (reference sequence). The V and J ends lost 6 bases and 3 bases respectively, with 15 bases between them. The CDR3 has 14 residues.

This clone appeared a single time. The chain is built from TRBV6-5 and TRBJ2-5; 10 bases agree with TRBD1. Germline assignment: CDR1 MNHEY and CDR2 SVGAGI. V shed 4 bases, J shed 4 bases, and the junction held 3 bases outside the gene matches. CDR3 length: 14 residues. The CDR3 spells CASSFDRGRETQYF. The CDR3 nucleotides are TGTGCCAGCAGTTTCGACAGGGGGCGAGAGACCCAGTACTTC.

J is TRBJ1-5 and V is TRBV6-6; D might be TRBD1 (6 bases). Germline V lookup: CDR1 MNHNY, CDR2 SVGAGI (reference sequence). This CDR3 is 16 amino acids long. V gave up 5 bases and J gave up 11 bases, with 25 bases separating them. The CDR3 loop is CASSTATGGEVRSQHF. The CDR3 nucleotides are TGTGCCAGCAGTACAGCGACGGGGGGCGAGGTTAGGTCCCAGCATTTT.

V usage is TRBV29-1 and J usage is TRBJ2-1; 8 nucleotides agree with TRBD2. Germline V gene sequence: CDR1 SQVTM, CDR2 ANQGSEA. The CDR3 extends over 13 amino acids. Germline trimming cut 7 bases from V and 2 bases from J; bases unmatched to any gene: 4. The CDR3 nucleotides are TGCAGCGCTCAGCGGGAGCCCTACAATGAGCAGTTCTTC. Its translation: CSAQREPYNEQFF.

Written as DNA, the CDR3 is TGTGCCAGCAGCTTAGTACAGACGAACACTGAAGCTTTCTTT. It is translated as CASSLVQTNTEAFF. The V gene is TRBV7-2, the J gene TRBJ1-1; D remains ambiguous. V gave up 1 base and J gave up 1 base, with 7 bases separating them. This CDR3 is built from 14 residues. Germline assignment: CDR1 SGHTA and CDR2 FQGNSA.

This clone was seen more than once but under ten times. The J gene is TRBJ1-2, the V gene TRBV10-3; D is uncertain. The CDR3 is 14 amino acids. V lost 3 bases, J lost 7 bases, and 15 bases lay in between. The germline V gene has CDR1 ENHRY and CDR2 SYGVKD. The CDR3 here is CAISESSLRSGYTF. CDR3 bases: TGTGCCATCAGTGAAAGCAGTCTCCGCTCTGGCTACACCTTC.

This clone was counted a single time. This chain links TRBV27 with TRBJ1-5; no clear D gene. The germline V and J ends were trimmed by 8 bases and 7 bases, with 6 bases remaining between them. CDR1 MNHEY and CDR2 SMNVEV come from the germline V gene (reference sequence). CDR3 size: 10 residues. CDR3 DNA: TGTGCCAGCGGTACACAGCCCCAGCATTTT. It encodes CASGTQPQHF.

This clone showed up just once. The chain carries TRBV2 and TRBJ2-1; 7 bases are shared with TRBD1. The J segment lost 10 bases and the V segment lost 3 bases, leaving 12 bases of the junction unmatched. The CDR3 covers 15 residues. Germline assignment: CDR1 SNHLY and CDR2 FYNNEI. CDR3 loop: CASSEGQLRVTEQFF. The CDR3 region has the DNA TGTGCCAGCAGTGAGGGACAGCTGAGGGTGACGGAGCAGTTCTTC.

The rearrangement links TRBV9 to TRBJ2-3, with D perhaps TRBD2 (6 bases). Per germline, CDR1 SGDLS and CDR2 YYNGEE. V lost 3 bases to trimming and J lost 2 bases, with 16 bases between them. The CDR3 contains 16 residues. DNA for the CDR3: TGTGCCAGCAGCGCCATGGGTAGCGGTTTCACAGATACGCAGTATTTT. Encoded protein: CASSAMGSGFTDTQYF. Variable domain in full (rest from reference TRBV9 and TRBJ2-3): DSGVTQTPKHLITATGQRVTLRCSPRSGDLSVYWYQQSLDQGLQFLIQYYNGEERAKGNILERFSAQQFPDLHSELNLSSLELGDSALYFCASSAMGSGFTDTQYFGPGTRLTVL.

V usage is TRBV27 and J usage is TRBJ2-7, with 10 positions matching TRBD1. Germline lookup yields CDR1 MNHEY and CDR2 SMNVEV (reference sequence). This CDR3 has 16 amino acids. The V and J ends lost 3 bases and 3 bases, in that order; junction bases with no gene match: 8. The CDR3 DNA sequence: TGTGCCAGCAGTTTTCGACAGGGGGCCGTTCTCTACGAGCAGTACTTC. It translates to CASSFRQGAVLYEQYF.

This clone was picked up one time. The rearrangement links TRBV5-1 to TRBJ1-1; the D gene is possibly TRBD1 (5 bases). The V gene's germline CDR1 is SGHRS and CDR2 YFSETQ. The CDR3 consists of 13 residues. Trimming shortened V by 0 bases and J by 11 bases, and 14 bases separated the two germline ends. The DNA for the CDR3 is TGCGCCAGCAGCTTGGGACCTATTCGGGGGGCTTTCTTT. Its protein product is CASSLGPIRGAFF. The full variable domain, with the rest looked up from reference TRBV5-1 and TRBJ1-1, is KAGVTQTPRYLIKTRGQQVTLSCSPISGHRSVSWYQQTPGQGLQFLFEYFSETQRNKGNFPGRFSGRQFSNSRSEMNVSTLELGDSALYLCASSLGPIRGAFFGQGTRLTVV.

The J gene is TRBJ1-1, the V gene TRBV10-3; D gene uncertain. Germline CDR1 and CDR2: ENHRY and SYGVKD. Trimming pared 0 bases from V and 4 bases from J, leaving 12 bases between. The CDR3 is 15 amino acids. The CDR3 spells CAISESEGDVTEAFF. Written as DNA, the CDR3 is TGTGCCATCAGTGAGTCCGAGGGTGATGTCACTGAAGCTTTCTTT.

For the CDR3, the DNA is TGTGCCAGCAGTGACTTCGTCGAGCAGTACTTC. Its translation: CASSDFVEQYF. This sequence joins TRBV27 and TRBJ2-7; no clear D gene. There are 11 residues in the CDR3. The germline gives CDR1 MNHEY, CDR2 SMNVEV (reference sequence). Trimming stripped 5 bases from V and 6 bases from J, with 8 bases between.

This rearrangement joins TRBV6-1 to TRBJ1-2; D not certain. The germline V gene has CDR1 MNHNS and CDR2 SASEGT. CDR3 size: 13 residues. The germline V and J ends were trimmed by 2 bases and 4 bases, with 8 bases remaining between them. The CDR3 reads CASSESKFYGYTF. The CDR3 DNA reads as TGTGCCAGCAGTGAATCCAAGTTCTATGGCTACACCTTC.

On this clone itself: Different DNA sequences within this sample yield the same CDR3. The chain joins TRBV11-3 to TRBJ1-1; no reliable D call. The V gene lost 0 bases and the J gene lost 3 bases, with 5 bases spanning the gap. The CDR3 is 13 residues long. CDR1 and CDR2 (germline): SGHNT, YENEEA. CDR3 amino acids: CASSLDGDTEAFF. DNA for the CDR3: TGTGCCAGCAGCTTAGATGGGGACACTGAAGCTTTCTTT.

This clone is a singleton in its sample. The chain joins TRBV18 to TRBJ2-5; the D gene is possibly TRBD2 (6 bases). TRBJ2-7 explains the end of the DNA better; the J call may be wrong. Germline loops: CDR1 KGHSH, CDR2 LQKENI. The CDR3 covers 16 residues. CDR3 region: CASSLRLARELYEQYF. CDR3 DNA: TGTGCCAGCTCACTCCGATTAGCCCGGGAGCTCTACGAGCAGTACTTC.

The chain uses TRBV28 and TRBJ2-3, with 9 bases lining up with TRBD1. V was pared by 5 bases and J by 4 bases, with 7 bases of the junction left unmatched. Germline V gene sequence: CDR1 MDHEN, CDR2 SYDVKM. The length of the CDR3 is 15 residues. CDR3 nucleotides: TGTGCCAGCAGTCTACAGGGGGCTGGTGCAGATACGCAGTATTTT. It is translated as CASSLQGAGADTQYF.